A selection of T cell receptor beta chains follows, all from one sample in a study of shared clonotypes between healthy human individuals. TCRdb's copy holds only in-frame clones and misses some; the assay was immunoSEQ multiplex PCR. This table holds 2 million to 2.5 million clones, 93% found once. Specimen: naive CD4+ T cells from PBMCs. The source of these receptors is a man aged 18 to 29 in good health. Some clones in this sample may be carry-over from other donors' samples. CDR3s include the opening cysteine and the closing phenylalanine or tryptophan. A D gene is named only where the DNA matches it firmly. For some rows the clone size is stated as once, few or many, or as a class when expanded; others skip it.

CDR3aa	CDR3nt	d_gene	abundance	v_gene	j_gene
CSANPQETQYF	TGCAGCGCAAACCCCCAAGAGACCCAGTACTTC	-	-	TRBV20-1	TRBJ2-5
CASSLDGQGKSQAFF	TGCGCCAGCAGCTTGGATGGGCAGGGTAAATCTCAAGCTTTCTTT	-	-	TRBV5-1	TRBJ1-1
CASSDRLAGQETQYF	TGTGCCAGCAGTGATCGATTAGCGGGACAAGAGACCCAGTACTTC	TRBD2	-	TRBV6-1	TRBJ2-5
CASSSGPGVRPQHF	TGTGCCAGCAGCTCGGGCCCCGGGGTCCGGCCCCAGCATTTT	-	-	TRBV7-2	TRBJ1-5
CASSFVAGGSEQYF	TGTGCCAGCAGTTTTGTAGCGGGAGGGAGCGAGCAGTACTTC	TRBD2	-	TRBV27	TRBJ2-7
CASSPALSAYNEQFF	TGTGCCAGTAGCCCAGCGCTAAGCGCCTACAATGAGCAGTTCTTC	-	-	TRBV19	TRBJ2-1
CASSTRDLTGELFF	TGTGCCAGTAGTACTCGGGACCTCACCGGGGAGCTGTTTTTT	-	-	TRBV19	TRBJ2-2
CATSADSAYQETQYF	TGTGCCACCAGCGCGGACAGCGCGTACCAAGAGACCCAGTACTTC	-	-	TRBV15	TRBJ2-5
CASSALASGRLTDTQYF	TGTGCCAGCAGTGCTTTGGCTAGCGGGAGATTAACAGATACGCAGTATTTT	TRBD2	-	TRBV6-4	TRBJ2-3
CASSPSLETQYF	TGTGCCAGCTCACCATCGCTAGAGACCCAGTACTTC	-	few	TRBV18	TRBJ2-5
CASSLPPPGSNTGELFF	TGTGCCAGCAGCTTGCCCCCTCCAGGAAGCAACACCGGGGAGCTGTTTTTT	-	-	TRBV5-4	TRBJ2-2
CASSTRSNEQFF	TGTGCCAGCAGCACTAGGTCCAATGAGCAGTTCTTC	-	-	TRBV27	TRBJ2-1
CASSLVGNQPQHF	TGCGCCAGCAGCTTGGTCGGGAATCAGCCCCAGCATTTT	-	once	TRBV5-1	TRBJ1-5
CASSETGATNEKLFF	TGTGCCAGCAGTGAGACGGGGGCAACTAATGAAAAACTGTTTTTT	-	-	TRBV25-1	TRBJ1-4
CASSYRGQGDEQYF	TGTGCCAGCAGTTACAGAGGACAGGGGGACGAGCAGTACTTC	TRBD1	once	TRBV6-5	TRBJ2-7
CASSRRGGMSYEQYF	TGTGCCAGCAGCCGCCGGGGGGGGATGTCGTACGAGCAGTACTTC	TRBD2	-	TRBV6-5	TRBJ2-7
CAILTSGKPYEQYF	TGTGCCATCCTAACTAGCGGGAAACCCTACGAGCAGTACTTC	TRBD2	-	TRBV2	TRBJ2-7
CASTPGANVLTF	TGTGCCAGTACCCCCGGGGCCAACGTCCTGACTTTC	-	-	TRBV19	TRBJ2-6
CASSYTQRGLADEQFF	TGTGCCAGCAGTTACACCCAACGCGGACTAGCAGATGAGCAGTTCTTC	TRBD2	once	TRBV6-6	TRBJ2-1
CASRRRYQETQYF	TGTGCCAGCAGACGGCGGTACCAAGAGACCCAGTACTTC	-	-	TRBV27	TRBJ2-5
CASSPGQGSTYEQYF	TGTGCCAGCAGTCCCGGACAGGGGAGTACCTACGAGCAGTACTTC	TRBD1	-	TRBV6-6	TRBJ2-7
CASLTDNYEQYF	TGTGCCTCCCTGACAGACAACTACGAGCAGTACTTC	-	-	TRBV2	TRBJ2-7
CASGSSGANVLTF	TGTGCTAGTGGGAGCTCTGGGGCCAACGTCCTGACTTTC	-	-	TRBV12-5	TRBJ2-6
CASSPGLSSTDTQYF	TGTGCCAGCAGCCCTGGCCTTAGCAGCACAGATACGCAGTATTTT	-	-	TRBV5-6	TRBJ2-3
CASSSLGTSGLNEQFF	TGTGCCAGCAGCTCTCTGGGGACTAGCGGACTTAATGAGCAGTTCTTC	TRBD2	-	TRBV5-6	TRBJ2-1
CASSLIRGVNYGYTF	TGTGCCAGCAGCTTAATAAGGGGGGTTAACTATGGCTACACCTTC	-	-	TRBV11-2	TRBJ1-2
CASSLGESYNEQFF	TGTGCCAGCAGCTTGGGGGAATCCTACAATGAGCAGTTCTTC	-	-	TRBV5-6	TRBJ2-1
CASSPGTGAHDEQFF	TGTGCCAGCTCACCGGGGACAGGGGCGCATGATGAGCAGTTCTTC	TRBD1	once	TRBV18	TRBJ2-1
CASSIAMTGHTGELFF	TGTGCCAGTAGTATAGCCATGACGGGACACACCGGGGAGCTGTTTTTT	-	-	TRBV19	TRBJ2-2
CASSSYNNEQFF	TGTGCCAGCAGTTCCTATAACAATGAGCAGTTCTTC	-	-	TRBV27	TRBJ2-1
CASSFPDGGNEQFF	TGCGCCAGCAGCTTCCCCGACGGGGGAAATGAGCAGTTCTTC	-	-	TRBV5-1	TRBJ2-1
CATSRGKGQGNEQYF	TGTGCCACCAGCAGAGGGAAGGGACAGGGAAACGAGCAGTACTTC	TRBD1	-	TRBV15	TRBJ2-7
CASSPRASGTEAFF	TGTGCCAGCAGCCCACGGGCCTCGGGGACTGAAGCTTTCTTT	-	-	TRBV7-3	TRBJ1-1
CASSSSDRVTGYGYTF	TGTGCCAGCAGCTCCTCGGACAGGGTAACTGGCTATGGCTACACCTTC	TRBD1	once	TRBV7-2	TRBJ1-2
CASSPSTAYEQYF	TGCGCCAGCAGCCCGAGTACCGCCTACGAGCAGTACTTC	-	-	TRBV4-1	TRBJ2-7
CASSPTFDEQFF	TGTGCCAGCAGCCCGACCTTCGATGAGCAGTTCTTC	-	-	TRBV9	TRBJ2-1
CASNLGQVMGQPQHF	TGTGCCAGCAACCTAGGACAGGTTATGGGACAGCCCCAGCATTTT	TRBD1	-	TRBV6-1	TRBJ1-5
CASSLGLSTDTQYF	TGTGCCAGCAGCTTAGGGCTAAGCACAGATACGCAGTATTTT	-	-	TRBV7-3	TRBJ2-3
CASSLGGTSYEQYF	TGCGCCAGCAGCTTGGGGGGAACCTCCTACGAGCAGTACTTC	-	once	TRBV5-1	TRBJ2-7
CASSVGTILVTKTDTQYF	TGTGCCAGCAGCGTAGGAACTATTTTGGTGACCAAGACAGATACGCAGTATTTT	-	-	TRBV9	TRBJ2-3
CASRGANTEAFF	TGTGCCAGCAGGGGGGCGAACACTGAAGCTTTCTTT	-	-	TRBV6-6	TRBJ1-1
CASSPRQGPNEQYF	TGTGCCAGCAGTCCCCGCCAGGGCCCCAACGAGCAGTACTTC	-	-	TRBV6-1	TRBJ2-7
CASSLIGRTPEQFF	TGTGCCAGCAGTTTAATAGGCAGGACCCCAGAGCAGTTCTTC	-	-	TRBV28	TRBJ2-1
CASSLAGPSKTEAFF	TGCGCCAGCAGCTTGGCCGGGCCATCAAAGACTGAAGCTTTCTTT	-	-	TRBV5-1	TRBJ1-1
CAWSQGTLNTEAFF	TGTGCCTGGAGTCAGGGGACGTTGAACACTGAAGCTTTCTTT	-	-	TRBV30	TRBJ1-1
CASSQTGVGYTF	TGTGCCAGCAGCCAGACAGGGGTGGGCTACACCTTC	TRBD1	-	TRBV7-9	TRBJ1-2
CASSSKTWGGYTF	TGTGCCAGCAGCTCCAAGACTTGGGGTGGCTACACCTTC	-	-	TRBV7-2	TRBJ1-2
CASSVGGLGTYSAFF	TGTGCCAGCAGCGTAGGGGGGCTCGGAACCTATTCGGCTTTCTTT	-	-	TRBV7-9	TRBJ1-1
CASSGHGYTF	TGTGCCAGCAGCGGGCATGGCTACACCTTC	-	-	TRBV9	TRBJ1-2